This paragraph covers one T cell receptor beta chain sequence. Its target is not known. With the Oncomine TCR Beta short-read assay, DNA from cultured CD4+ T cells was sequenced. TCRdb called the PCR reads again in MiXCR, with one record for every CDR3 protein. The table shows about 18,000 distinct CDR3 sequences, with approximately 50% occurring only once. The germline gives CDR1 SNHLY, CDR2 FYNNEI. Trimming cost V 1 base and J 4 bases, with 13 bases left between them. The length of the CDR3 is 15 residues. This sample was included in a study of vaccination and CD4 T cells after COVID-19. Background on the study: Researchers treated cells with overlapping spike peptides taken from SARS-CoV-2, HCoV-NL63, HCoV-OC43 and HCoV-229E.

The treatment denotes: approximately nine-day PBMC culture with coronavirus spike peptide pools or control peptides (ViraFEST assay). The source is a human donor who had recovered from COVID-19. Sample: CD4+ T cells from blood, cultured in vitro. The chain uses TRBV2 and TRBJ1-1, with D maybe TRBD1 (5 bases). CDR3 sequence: CASSEGGLLGTEAFF. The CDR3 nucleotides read TGTGCCAGCAGTGAAGGGGGCCTATTAGGCACTGAAGCTTTCTTT.